The rows below give T cell receptor beta chains drawn from one sample of a study of blood T cell repertoires in COVID-19. Sequencing was performed with immunoSEQ multiplex PCR; in TCRdb, only in-frame clones are kept and a portion is missing. The sample yields 130,000 or so clones, roughly 90% seen once. The specimen sequenced was peripheral blood. The receptors come from a man in his 70s with active COVID-19. CDR3s include the opening cysteine and the closing phenylalanine or tryptophan. A D gene is named only where the DNA matches it firmly. Clone size, where shown, is once, few, many, or a class for clones that have expanded.

d_call	clone_size	v_call	j_call	cdr3_length	cdr3_aa	cdr3_nt
TRBD1	.	TRBV10-3	TRBJ2-3	14	CAATGQGGTDTQYF	TGTGCCGCCACCGGACAGGGGGGCACAGATACGCAGTATTTT
.	.	TRBV5-4	TRBJ1-6	14	CASSRPGDNSPLHF	TGTGCCAGCAGCCGTCCAGGGGATAATTCACCCCTCCACTTT
TRBD1	.	TRBV6-5	TRBJ2-7	14	CASSRGQGGDEQYF	TGTGCCAGCAGCCGCGGACAGGGGGGAGACGAGCAGTACTTC
.	.	TRBV5-4	TRBJ1-1	12	CASSFTGYEAFF	TGTGCCAGCAGCTTCACGGGGTATGAAGCTTTCTTT
.	few	TRBV30	TRBJ2-5	13	CACVIDRPKTQYF	TGTGCCTGCGTTATCGACAGGCCGAAGACCCAGTACTTC
TRBD2	.	TRBV30	TRBJ2-3	14	CAWSLAGGADTQYF	TGTGCCTGGAGTCTAGCGGGTGGGGCAGATACGCAGTATTTT
TRBD1	.	TRBV5-1	TRBJ1-1	15	CASSSTTGGLTEAFF	TGCGCCAGCAGCAGCACAACAGGGGGTCTCACTGAAGCTTTCTTT
TRBD1	.	TRBV7-9	TRBJ2-7	15	CASSWPGQGLYEQYF	TGTGCCAGCAGCTGGCCGGGACAGGGGCTATACGAGCAGTACTTC
.	.	TRBV5-4	TRBJ2-6	16	CASSPDQGSGANVLTF	TGTGCCAGCAGCCCGGATCAGGGGAGTGGGGCCAACGTCCTGACTTTC
TRBD1	.	TRBV13	TRBJ2-7	14	CASSLDRASYEQYF	TGTGCCAGCAGCCTGGACAGGGCGTCCTACGAGCAGTACTTC
.	.	TRBV6-5	TRBJ2-7	13	CASKYAGSYEQYF	TGTGCCAGCAAATACGCAGGCTCCTACGAGCAGTACTTC
.	few	TRBV2	TRBJ1-5	12	CASLGRSGPQHF	TGTGCCAGCCTAGGGAGGTCCGGGCCCCAGCATTTT
.	once	TRBV24-1	TRBJ1-6	14	CATSEPRNNSPLHF	TGTGCCACCAGTGAACCCAGAAATAATTCACCCCTCCACTTT
.	once	TRBV5-1	TRBJ1-2	13	CASSLAGDYGYTF	TGCGCCAGCAGCTTGGCGGGGGACTATGGCTACACCTTC
TRBD1	.	TRBV7-9	TRBJ2-7	17	CASSLRGSGGQGTEQYF	TGTGCCAGCAGCCTAAGGGGATCGGGGGGACAGGGGACCGAGCAGTACTTC
.	.	TRBV6-5	TRBJ1-4	13	CASRELGDEKLFF	TGTGCCAGCAGGGAGCTAGGGGATGAAAAACTGTTTTTT
.	.	TRBV24-1	TRBJ1-2	12	CATSVQGYGYTF	TGTGCCACCAGTGTCCAGGGCTATGGCTACACCTTC
TRBD2	.	TRBV24-1	TRBJ2-1	16	CATSDPLAGSYNEQFF	TGTGCCACCAGTGATCCGTTAGCGGGCTCCTACAATGAGCAGTTCTTC
TRBD1	.	TRBV28	TRBJ1-5	15	CASSYRGRFNQPQHF	TGTGCCAGCAGTTACAGGGGACGATTTAATCAGCCCCAGCATTTT
.	.	TRBV6-5	TRBJ1-5	14	CASSRGGRDQPQHF	TGTGCCAGCAGCCGCGGGGGGAGGGATCAGCCCCAGCATTTT
TRBD2	.	TRBV18	TRBJ2-1	14	CASLLTSGHNEQFF	TGTGCCAGCTTGCTCACTAGCGGGCATAATGAGCAGTTCTTC
.	.	TRBV12-3/TRBV12-4	TRBJ1-1	13	CASSLGLGTEAFF	TGTGCCAGCAGTTTGGGCCTGGGCACTGAAGCTTTCTTT
.	few	TRBV14	TRBJ2-7	12	CASSQRTYEQYF	TGTGCCAGCAGCCAGCGGACCTACGAGCAGTACTTC
TRBD1	.	TRBV5-1	TRBJ2-3	14	CASSQTGGTDTQYF	TGCGCCAGCAGCCAGACAGGGGGCACAGATACGCAGTATTTT
TRBD2	.	TRBV6-1	TRBJ2-1	16	CASSERTSGRTGEQFF	TGTGCCAGCAGTGAAAGGACTAGCGGGAGGACGGGGGAGCAGTTCTTC
TRBD1	few	TRBV2	TRBJ1-1	16	CASTGRQGGPRPEAFF	TGTGCCAGCACCGGTAGGCAAGGGGGCCCCAGGCCTGAAGCTTTCTTT
TRBD2	.	TRBV30	TRBJ2-7	14	CAWSRTSGIDEQYF	TGTGCCTGGAGTAGGACTAGCGGGATCGACGAGCAGTACTTC
TRBD2	.	TRBV6-6	TRBJ2-3	17	CASSRPRLAGVDDTQYF	TGTGCCAGCAGTCGGCCTCGACTAGCGGGAGTTGATGATACGCAGTATTTT
.	.	TRBV2	TRBJ1-5	13	CATRWGGNQPQHF	TGTGCCACCCGCTGGGGGGGCAATCAGCCCCAGCATTTT
.	.	TRBV28	TRBJ1-2	13	CASSPAGNYGYTF	TGTGCCAGCAGCCCTGCAGGGAACTATGGCTACACCTTC
.	.	TRBV12-3/TRBV12-4	TRBJ2-1	13	CASSPWANNEQFF	TGTGCCAGCAGTCCTTGGGCCAACAATGAGCAGTTCTTC
.	.	TRBV14	TRBJ1-1	15	CASSKWGDMNTEAFF	TGTGCCAGCAGTAAATGGGGCGATATGAACACTGAAGCTTTCTTT
TRBD2	.	TRBV9	TRBJ2-1	16	CASSTPGTSGRNEQFF	TGTGCCAGCAGCACCCCCGGGACTAGCGGGAGAAATGAGCAGTTCTTC
TRBD1	many	TRBV28	TRBJ1-2	16	CASSSTLDRALGGYTF	TGTGCCAGCAGTTCCACTCTAGACAGGGCACTTGGCGGCTACACCTTC
TRBD2	.	TRBV7-9	TRBJ2-3	13	CASSRSGGNTQYF	TGTGCCAGCAGCCGCTCCGGGGGGAATACGCAGTATTTT
.	.	TRBV27	TRBJ2-7	12	CASSLSGYEQYF	TGTGCCAGCAGTTTATCCGGGTACGAGCAGTACTTC
.	.	TRBV29-1	TRBJ2-2	13	CSVEKARPGELFF	TGCAGCGTTGAAAAAGCGAGGCCCGGGGAGCTGTTTTTT
TRBD1	.	TRBV10-3	TRBJ2-6	19	CAIRDYLTGEYSGANVLTF	TGTGCCATCAGAGACTATTTGACAGGGGAATATTCTGGGGCCAACGTCCTGACTTTC
.	few	TRBV5-1	TRBJ1-1	14	CASSSDGQNTEAFF	TGCGCCAGCAGCTCCGATGGGCAGAACACTGAAGCTTTCTTT
.	.	TRBV12-3/TRBV12-4	TRBJ2-2	13	CASSSRLAGELFF	TGTGCCAGCAGTTCTCGACTAGCCGGGGAGCTGTTTTTT
TRBD2	once	TRBV9	TRBJ2-3	19	CASSVESPTSVRGADTQYF	TGTGCCAGCAGCGTAGAAAGCCCGACTAGCGTCCGGGGGGCAGATACGCAGTATTTT
.	.	TRBV9	TRBJ2-1	11	CASSVAGEQFF	TGTGCCAGCAGCGTCGCGGGCGAGCAGTTCTTC
TRBD1	.	TRBV18	TRBJ1-3	15	CASSPPTGSGNTIYF	TGTGCCAGCTCACCACCGACAGGGTCAGGAAACACCATATATTTT
.	.	TRBV6-6	TRBJ2-1	13	CASSRDSYNEQFF	TGTGCCAGCAGCCGGGACTCGTACAATGAGCAGTTCTTC
TRBD1	.	TRBV11-2	TRBJ2-7	15	CASSTAGTGLYEQYF	TGTGCCAGCAGCACGGCCGGGACAGGGCTCTACGAGCAGTACTTC
.	.	TRBV2	TRBJ2-2	15	CASSAQWGDTGELFF	TGTGCCAGCAGTGCTCAATGGGGCGACACCGGGGAGCTGTTTTTT
TRBD2	.	TRBV15	TRBJ2-3	16	CATSREGTTSTDTQYF	TGTGCCACCAGCAGAGAAGGGACTACTAGCACAGATACGCAGTATTTT
TRBD2	.	TRBV7-3	TRBJ2-3	14	CASSAGGWADTQYF	TGTGCCAGCAGCGCGGGAGGGTGGGCAGATACGCAGTATTTT
.	few	TRBV12-3/TRBV12-4	TRBJ1-5	13	CASSLTGNQPQHF	TGTGCCAGCAGTTTAACGGGTAATCAGCCCCAGCATTTT
.	.	TRBV19	TRBJ1-5	14	CASQGLNSNQPQHF	TGTGCCAGTCAGGGGTTGAATAGCAATCAGCCCCAGCATTTT
TRBD2	.	TRBV24-1	TRBJ2-2	18	CATEGFASGRASTGELFF	TGTGCCACCGAGGGCTTTGCTAGCGGGAGGGCCTCCACCGGGGAGCTGTTTTTT
.	.	TRBV6-1	TRBJ1-2	14	CASSELEGWSGYTF	TGTGCCAGCAGTGAATTGGAGGGATGGAGTGGCTACACCTTC
.	once	TRBV28	TRBJ2-2	18	CASSFFSGTGVYTGELFF	TGTGCCAGCAGTTTTTTTTCCGGAACGGGAGTATACACCGGGGAGCTGTTTTTT
TRBD2	.	TRBV6-1	TRBJ2-7	14	CASRPPGGAYEQYF	TGTGCCAGCAGGCCCCCGGGGGGGGCCTACGAGCAGTACTTC
.	.	TRBV27	TRBJ2-6	17	CASSLSVAVSGANVLTF	TGTGCCAGCAGTCTCTCAGTTGCTGTCTCTGGGGCCAACGTCCTGACTTTC